This T cell receptor beta chain was sequenced during a study of human T cells and chemical hapten exposure. Trimming removed 1 base at V and 4 bases at J, with 15 bases between. The CDR3 has 15 amino acids. The V gene's germline CDR1 is DFQATT and CDR2 SNEGSKA (reference sequence). As for time point: patch test 2, 6 weeks after DPC sensitization. Treatment of the sample: therapeutic diphenylcyclopropenone sensitization with weekly scalp DPC. To note about this clonotype: This sequence may be a read error, since a much larger clone differs from it by one base. The CDR3 ends on some other residue instead of the conserved phenylalanine or tryptophan, so this is likely a read error.

One entry per CDR3 protein, called by TCRdb with MiXCR from the RACE reads. Of approximately 69,000 distinct CDR3 sequences in the sample, about a tenth were seen once. The sample was whole blood, taken in connection with sensitization to the hapten diphenylcyclopropenone (DPC). The clonotype was recovered from a woman between 45 and 65 years old with alopecia areata. Some clones in this sample may be carry-over from other donors' samples. V gene TRBV20-1 combines with J gene TRBJ2-3, with D possibly called TRBD1 or TRBD2 (5 bases each). CDR3 sequence reads: CSARAPQGAADTQYL. The CDR3 DNA sequence: TGCAGTGCTAGAGCCCCCCAGGGAGCGGCAGATACGCAGTATTTA.